A single sample gave rise to the 8 T cell receptor beta chains below, sequenced in a study of early T cells in non-severe SARS-CoV-2 infection. TCRdb fed the 5' RACE reads into MiXCR, producing one record per CDR3 protein. Among about 97,000 distinct CDR3 sequences listed, 10% to 15% were seen once. What was sequenced was whole blood. These TCRs come from an adult who was a healthcare worker with PCR-confirmed SARS-CoV-2 infection or an uninfected control (not recorded which).

At least ten counts were recorded for this clonotype. The chain couples TRBV11-2 to TRBJ2-3; unclear D gene. Germline-derived CDR1 and CDR2 are SGHAT and FQNNGV. CDR3 length equals 12 residues. V was cut by 9 bases and J by 1 base, with 8 bases left in between. CDR3 residues: CASTIGTDTQYF. The CDR3 nucleotides read TGTGCCAGTACCATAGGCACAGATACGCAGTATTTT. Variable domain in full (rest from reference TRBV11-2 and TRBJ2-3): EAGVAQSPRYKIIEKRQSVAFWCNPISGHATLYWYQQILGQGPKLLIQFQNNGVVDDSQLPKDRFSAERLKGVDSTLKIQPAKLEDSAVYLCASTIGTDTQYFGPGTRLTVL.

This clonotype was seen only a few times. The CDR3 nucleotides are TGCGCCAGCAGCCAAGTACTAGCGGGAGGGCCGGGTTACGAGCAGTACTTC. Its translation: CASSQVLAGGPGYEQYF. The chain links TRBV4-1 to TRBJ2-7; TRBD2 matches at 13 bases. The CDR3 has 17 residues. CDR1 and CDR2 from the germline V gene are MGHRA and YSYEKL. The trim removed 1 base at V and 4 bases at J, leaving 7 bases unmatched.

The chain combines TRBV6-5 with TRBJ1-2; D might be TRBD1 (6 bases). V lost 5 bases and J lost 3, with 13 bases in between. CDR1 is MNHEY, CDR2 SVGAGI, per germline. This CDR3 is built from 14 residues. The CDR3 DNA reads as TGTGCCAGCAGTAAACAGGGTTCTTACTATGGCTACACCTTC. It specifies CASSKQGSYYGYTF.

Details on this clonotype: This may arise from a read error, as a much more abundant clone is one base away. This is likely a read error, given that the CDR3 carries no conserved phenylalanine or tryptophan at its end. The gene calls are TRBV30 and TRBJ2-7; possible D gene TRBD1, 5 bases. CDR1 GTSNPN and CDR2 SVGIG come from the germline V gene (reference sequence). V lost 0 bases to trimming and J lost 3 bases, with 9 bases between them. The CDR3 is made up of 13 amino acids. The CDR3 here is CAWSVGHNYEQYS. In nucleotides, the CDR3 is TGTGCCTGGAGTGTAGGACATAACTACGAGCAGTACTCC.

The gene calls are TRBV5-1 and TRBJ1-1; weak D call: TRBD1 (5 bases). The CDR3 has 14 amino acids. The ends were cut back, 7 bases at V and 4 bases at J, with 17 bases in the middle. The germline CDR1 and CDR2 sequences are SGHRS and YFSETQ. CDR3 protein: CASPHEGEGTEAFF. The CDR3 DNA sequence: TGCGCCAGCCCTCACGAAGGGGAAGGCACTGAAGCTTTCTTT.

This clonotype was counted a few times. This chain links TRBV28 with TRBJ1-5; D remains ambiguous. CDR3 length: 16 amino acids. Germline CDR1 MDHEN, CDR2 SYDVKM. V lost 4 bases and J 3 bases, leaving 16 bases between the germline ends. The CDR3 DNA is TGTGCCAGCAGTTCCCGCTCCGGGCGGACCAATCAGCCCCAGCATTTT. Its protein product is CASSSRSGRTNQPQHF.

This rearrangement joins TRBV19 to TRBJ2-7, with 9 bases that match TRBD2. The ends lost 3 bases at V and 3 bases at J; junction bases unmatched: 3. The CDR3 runs 14 residues. The germline gives CDR1 LNHDA, CDR2 SQIVND (reference sequence). This CDR3 reads CASSMGLASYEQYF. DNA of the CDR3: TGTGCCAGTAGTATGGGACTAGCTAGCTACGAGCAGTACTTC.

This clonotype was seen more than once but under ten times. The chain combines TRBV6-2 or TRBV6-3 with TRBJ2-3; D is perhaps TRBD2 (5 bases). The ends were cut back, 2 bases at V and 2 bases at J, with 11 bases in the middle. The CDR3 is 15 residues long. Germline assignment: CDR1 MNHEY and CDR2 SVGEGT. The CDR3 DNA reads TGTGCCAGCAGTTACCAGGACTTCTACACAGATACGCAGTATTTT. The encoded protein is CASSYQDFYTDTQYF.